The present T cell receptor beta chain was sequenced within a study of radiotherapy plus CTLA-4 blockade in lung cancer. Trimming removed 0 bases at V and 3 bases at J, with 6 bases between. The CDR3 covers 14 residues. From germline, CDR1 is MGHRA and CDR2 YSYEKL. This table comes from immunoSEQ multiplex PCR, and its TCRdb copy is limited to in-frame clones, with some not included. The sample includes 50,000 or so clones, less than 85% of them seen just once. The sample consisted of peripheral blood, taken from a patient treated with radiotherapy plus ipilimumab. The J gene is TRBJ1-5, the V gene TRBV4-1; D unclear. The receptor's source is a human donor with non-small cell lung cancer who had stable disease on radiotherapy plus ipilimumab. The chain's CDR3 is CASSQDAINQPQHF. CDR3 sequence (DNA): TGCGCCAGCAGCCAAGATGCTATCAATCAGCCCCAGCATTTT.